This paragraph reports one T cell receptor (beta chain). What this receptor recognizes is not known. Library generation was performed with 5' RACE. Preparation of each TCR library used around 3.5 ug of total RNA. For each sample, cDNA synthesis was carried out in eight separate reactions using SMARTScribe reverse transcriptase. Unique molecular identifiers containing a 6-nucleotide sample barcode were introduced through template switching during cDNA synthesis. TCRalpha and TCRbeta cDNA was amplified by two nested PCRs of around 16 and 10 cycles, with bead purification after each PCR. Before amplification, cDNA was treated with uracil DNA-glycosylase and purified using the QIAquick PCR purification kit. The second PCR added Illumina TruSeq-compatible adapters along with sample-specific barcodes. Library quality and concentration were checked on TapeStation and Qubit, and libraries were pooled at 5 ng each. Pooled libraries were sequenced on an Illumina HiSeq2500 single-index Rapid Run with 2 x 100 bp reads and custom sequencing primers. Under the source paper's analysis protocol: UMI-based consensus assembly with MiGEC version 1.2.6 was used to correct PCR and sequencing errors. MiXCR version 2.1.1 handled V(D)J alignment, clonotype assembly and CDR3 extraction. To normalise gene usage, clonotype sharing and MAIT/NKT TCR abundance, the top 1000, 10 000 and 20 000 clonotypes in each sample were analysed. After downsampling to 27 000 UMIs, diversity was calculated as the inverse Simpson index using the vegan R package. Paired Mann-Whitney U tests were applied to discordant twin pairs, and Benjamini-Hochberg correction was used for multiple testing. The reads were reprocessed in TCRdb, with one entry per CDR3 protein sequence and no accompanying DNA. TCRdb, rather than the study authors, made the V and J calls. The sample's table covers fewer than 450,000 distinct CDR3 sequences. 2.6% of the sample is taken by the ten largest.

As encoded in the germline V gene, CDR1 is SGHVS while CDR2 is FQNEAQ. The CDR3, cysteine through phenylalanine, is 15 amino acids long. DNA is not on record. This sample stems from a study of monozygotic twins with inflammatory bowel disease (dated by TCRdb to the late 2010s). With regard to the full study: The full study comprised around 28 monozygotic twin pairs: nine German pairs (four IBD-concordant, five IBD-discordant) and 19 IBD-discordant Danish pairs. Within discordant pairs, disease-associated traits were sought mainly by comparing IBD patients with their genetically identical healthy co-twins. Each individual had, on average, about 151 000 unique TCRalpha sequences and 181 000 unique TCRbeta sequences available for analysis. Beyond this particular receptor, the publication reports: IBD patients shared fewer clonotypes with other individuals than healthy twins did, most markedly in patients showing signs of disease activity. TCRbeta repertoire diversity, by inverse Simpson index, was decreased in IBD patients compared with their healthy co-twins. The results gave no support for a single strong signal or clonotype linked to IBD. Because patients were on differing immunosuppressive treatments, the repertoires may have picked up extra background noise and inter-individual variability. Concordant and discordant twins showed no difference in repertoire similarity, possibly because of limited statistical power. The analysis was unable to tell different T cell subtypes apart.

From each donor, a roughly 2.4 ml peripheral blood sample was collected into PAXgene tubes and kept at -80 degrees C. Without any T cell sorting, total RNA was extracted from whole blood using the PAXgene blood miRNA kit on an automated QIAcube. Deep TCRalpha and TCRbeta repertoire profiling with unique molecular barcoding was performed on peripheral blood of monozygotic twin pairs concordant or discordant for inflammatory bowel disease. For every twin pair, smoking habits were documented, and each individual was categorised as a current, former or never smoker. The receptor comes from a human donor with ulcerative colitis or Crohn's disease, or a healthy co-twin of an affected twin (not recorded which). Material for sequencing was blood. This sequence uses TRBV7-8 and TRBJ2-5; absent DNA, TCRdb's TRBD2 call cannot be checked. The CDR3 reads CASSPPLAGQETQYF.